Each of the 29 T cell receptor beta chains below was sequenced from the same sample in a study of cytomegalovirus exposure and HLA in healthy donors. PCR used 60 Vbeta primers and 13 Jbeta primers. Produced via immunoSEQ multiplex PCR; TCRdb's table is partial and in-frame only. The sample comprises 180,000 or so clones, approximately 78% of which are singletons, and 6.5% rests with the top ten. Input material: PBMCs. The receptors stem from a woman in her forties or fifties in good health and CMV-seropositive.

As for this clone: The identical CDR3 is also encoded by other nucleotide sequences in the sample. The V call is TRBV6-1, the J call TRBJ1-2; 8 nucleotides align to TRBD1. Germline CDR1 MNHNS, CDR2 SASEGT. The CDR3 is made up of 14 amino acids. The V and J ends lost 3 bases and 3 bases, in that order; junction bases with no gene match: 3. CDR3 nucleotides: TGTGCCAGCAGTGAGGACAGGGAGGACTATGGCTACACCTTC. It is translated as CASSEDREDYGYTF.

The V and J genes are TRBV19 and TRBJ2-5; 12 bases map to TRBD2. V lost 4 bases to trimming and J lost 7 bases; unmatched junction nucleotides: 4. The CDR3 covers 14 residues. CDR1 is LNHDA, CDR2 SQIVND, per germline (reference sequence). In nucleotides, the CDR3 is TGTGCCAGTAGTACTAGCGGGGGGGCGGGGACCCAGTACTTC. It translates to CASSTSGGAGTQYF.

On this clone: The junction does not match germline at one end; this may be a read error. V usage is TRBV5-1 and J usage is TRBJ2-6; D is perhaps TRBD1 (6 bases). Germline V gene sequence: CDR1 SGHRS, CDR2 YFSETQ. The CDR3 is 17 residues long. CDR3 protein: CASSLGQSISGANGLTF. The CDR3 coding sequence is TGCGCCAGCAGCTTAGGACAGTCAATCTCTGGGGCCAACGGCCTGACTTTC.

The CDR3 here is CASGREGHLYEQYF. The CDR3 coding sequence is TGCGCCAGCGGGCGGGAGGGACATTTATACGAGCAGTACTTC. The chain employs TRBV10-1 and TRBJ2-5; 9 bases agree with TRBD2. Matching the DNA end better, TRBJ2-7 makes the J call doubtful. The CDR3 is made up of 14 amino acids. Germline V gene sequence: CDR1 WNHNN, CDR2 SYGVQD (reference sequence).

This clone appeared once. The chain joins TRBV6-5 to TRBJ1-6, with no clear D. V lost 6 bases, J lost 6 bases, and 12 bases lay in between. The CDR3 extends over 14 amino acids. In germline, CDR1 is MNHEY, CDR2 SVGAGI. The CDR3 protein is CASRLTPINSPLHF. The DNA of the CDR3 is TGTGCCAGCAGACTGACACCAATTAATTCACCCCTCCACTTT.

This clone has a single count. The V and J genes are TRBV7-8 and TRBJ1-2; no definite D call. This CDR3 has 15 amino acids. From germline, CDR1 is SGHVS and CDR2 FQNEAQ. The germline V and J ends were trimmed by 1 base and 2 bases, with 11 bases remaining between them. For the CDR3, the DNA is TGTGCCAGCAGCTTAGGTTTCGGGAGGAACTATGGCTACACCTTC. Protein sequence: CASSLGFGRNYGYTF.

V gene TRBV19 combines with J gene TRBJ1-2; weak D call: TRBD1 (6 bases). The CDR3 has 13 residues. The V end lost 7 bases, the J end lost 5 bases, and 14 bases lay between the germline ends. The germline V gene encodes CDR1 LNHDA and CDR2 SQIVND (reference sequence). CDR3 sequence reads: CASTNRERYGYTF. For the CDR3, the DNA is TGTGCCAGTACCAACAGGGAGAGGTATGGCTACACCTTC.

The rearrangement joins TRBV29-1 to TRBJ1-2; 7 bases map to TRBD1. Trimming took 0 bases from V and 6 from J; bases not matched to a gene: 10. Germline V CDR1 and CDR2: SQVTM, ANQGSEA. The CDR3 has 15 residues. The CDR3 nucleotides are TGCAGCGTTGAAGAAGGCGAGGGGGCCAGGGATGGCTACACCTTC. Protein: CSVEEGEGARDGYTF.

The sample holds a few counts of this clone. This chain joins TRBV5-1 and TRBJ1-1, with D perhaps matching TRBD1 (6 bases). Per germline, CDR1 SGHRS and CDR2 YFSETQ. The V end was cut by 4 bases, the J end by 0 bases, with 16 bases between. This CDR3 contains 16 residues. This CDR3 reads CASSGAGAVMNTEAFF. As DNA, the CDR3 is TGCGCCAGCAGCGGAGCGGGGGCTGTGATGAACACTGAAGCTTTCTTT. The full variable domain, in which reference TRBV5-1 and TRBJ1-1 provide the parts outside the CDR3, is KAGVTQTPRYLIKTRGQQVTLSCSPISGHRSVSWYQQTPGQGLQFLFEYFSETQRNKGNFPGRFSGRQFSNSRSEMNVSTLELGDSALYLCASSGAGAVMNTEAFFGQGTRLTVV.

The rearrangement links TRBV7-9 to TRBJ1-2; weak D call: TRBD1 (6 bases). Trimming removed 4 bases from V and 4 bases from J, with 10 bases in between. Per germline, CDR1 SEHNR and CDR2 FQNEAQ (reference sequence). The CDR3 is made up of 13 amino acids. The CDR3 sequence: CASSSGQPYGYTF. CDR3 nucleotide sequence: TGTGCCAGCAGCTCCGGACAGCCCTATGGCTACACCTTC.

V gene TRBV11-3 combines with J gene TRBJ1-1, with a weak D call TRBD1 (6 bases). The CDR3 sequence is 13 residues long. The germline V gene encodes CDR1 SGHNT and CDR2 YENEEA. Trimming stripped 5 bases from V and 9 bases from J, with 16 bases between. This CDR3 reads CASSATGSSQAFF. As DNA, the CDR3 is TGTGCCAGCAGCGCCACAGGGTCCTCTCAAGCTTTCTTT.

The chain carries TRBV28 and TRBJ2-3, with TRBD2 identical over 11 bases. The CDR3 spans 17 residues. V was clipped by 5 bases and J by 0 bases; unmatched bases: 7. Germline-derived CDR1 and CDR2 are MDHEN and SYDVKM. The DNA of the CDR3 is TGTGCCAGCAGTACCCGACTAGCGGGGCTAAGCACAGATACGCAGTATTTT. Its translation: CASSTRLAGLSTDTQYF.

The V call is TRBV20-1, the J call TRBJ2-1, with no clear D. The CDR3 spans 10 residues. Trimming cost V 6 bases and J 5 bases, with 5 bases left between them. Looked up from germline, CDR1 is DFQATT and CDR2 is SNEGSKA (reference sequence). CDR3 loop: CSALDNEQFF. The CDR3 bases are TGCAGTGCCCTTGACAATGAGCAGTTCTTC.

On this clone: A junction end diverges from the germline sequence, so it may reflect a read error. The sample carries other DNA sequences with the same CDR3. CDR3 loop: CASSRDIRNTEAFF. CDR3 bases: TGTGCCAGTAGTAGGGACATCAGGAACACTGAAGCCTTCTTT. The rearrangement uses TRBV19 and TRBJ1-1; maybe TRBD1 (6 bases). This CDR3 comprises 14 residues. The germline gives CDR1 LNHDA, CDR2 SQIVND (reference sequence).

This chain links TRBV14 with TRBJ2-5, with TRBD2 matching 8 bases. Near its end, the DNA agrees better with TRBJ2-7, so the J call may be wrong. The germline V gene has CDR1 SGHDN and CDR2 FVKESK. The CDR3 runs to 16 residues. DNA of the CDR3: TGTGCCAGCAGCCAAGGCCTAGCGGGTCGATTCTACGAGCAGTACTTC. Its protein product is CASSQGLAGRFYEQYF.

The chain employs TRBV9 and TRBJ1-3; D is uncertain. This CDR3 region has 16 residues. Trimming removed 3 bases from V and 0 bases from J, with 13 bases in between. Germline CDR1 SGDLS, CDR2 YYNGEE. The CDR3 DNA reads TGTGCCAGCAGCGGAGACGGCAGGTTCTCTGGAAACACCATATATTTT. Encoded protein: CASSGDGRFSGNTIYF. Looking up the rest from reference TRBV9 and TRBJ1-3 gives the full variable domain: DSGVTQTPKHLITATGQRVTLRCSPRSGDLSVYWYQQSLDQGLQFLIQYYNGEERAKGNILERFSAQQFPDLHSELNLSSLELGDSALYFCASSGDGRFSGNTIYFGEGSWLTVV.

This clone appeared a few times. At one boundary the junction diverges from the germline segment, which might be a read error. This CDR3 reads CSSSFRGTYEQYF. In nucleotides, the CDR3 is TGTTCCAGCAGCTTCCGGGGGACCTACGAGCAGTACTTC. The chain has TRBV7-9 and TRBJ2-7, with D possibly matching TRBD2 (6 bases). The CDR3 has 13 amino acids. Germline assignment: CDR1 SEHNR and CDR2 FQNEAQ (reference sequence).

This clone showed up just once. V usage is TRBV15 and J usage is TRBJ2-1; TRBD2 matches 12 bases. V shed 0 bases, J shed 4 bases, and the junction held 7 bases outside the gene matches. This CDR3 region has 18 residues. Germline V lookup: CDR1 LNHNV, CDR2 YYDKDF (reference sequence). This chain's CDR3 is CATSRDPPGLAGYNEQFF. DNA for the CDR3: TGTGCCACCAGCAGAGATCCCCCCGGACTAGCGGGGTACAATGAGCAGTTCTTC.

The chain has TRBV9 and TRBJ2-1; 8 positions agree with TRBD2. Germline CDR1 SGDLS, CDR2 YYNGEE. The CDR3 runs to 16 residues. With V trimmed by 4 bases and J by 4 bases, 10 bases remained unmatched. Here the CDR3 DNA reads TGTGCCAGCAGCTCGGGAGGGCCATTGTGGTACAATGAGCAGTTCTTC. It encodes CASSSGGPLWYNEQFF.

V gene TRBV5-1 combines with J gene TRBJ2-3, with 7 bases matching TRBD2. This CDR3 spans 19 amino acids. The germline V gene has CDR1 SGHRS and CDR2 YFSETQ. With V trimmed by 1 base and J by 0 bases, 14 bases remained unmatched. CDR3 DNA sequence: TGCGCCAGCAGCTTGTTGGCTAGCGGAGGAGTTTCTAGCACAGATACGCAGTATTTT. Translation gives CASSLLASGGVSSTDTQYF.

This clone was seen just once. V is TRBV28 and J is TRBJ1-2; a possible D gene is TRBD1 (5 bases). Germline V gives CDR1 MDHEN, CDR2 SYDVKM. The CDR3 sequence is 17 residues long. Trimming shortened V by 3 bases and J by 5 bases, and 22 bases separated the two germline ends. The CDR3 loop reads CASSFLPGGSFLYGYTF. The CDR3, as DNA: TGTGCCAGCAGTTTTCTCCCCGGGGGTTCGTTTTTATATGGCTACACCTTC.

The chain is built from TRBV5-8 and TRBJ1-1; a weak D match, TRBD1 (6 bases). CDR3 length: 14 amino acids. Looked up from germline, CDR1 is SGHTS and CDR2 is YDEGEE. Deletions cut 7 bases from V and 3 bases from J, with 16 bases between. CDR3 bases: TGTGCCAGCGACTACAGGGCTTGGGACACTGAAGCTTTCTTT. Translation: CASDYRAWDTEAFF. The full variable domain, in which reference TRBV5-8 and TRBJ1-1 provide the parts outside the CDR3, is EAGVTQSPTHLIKTRGQQATLRCSPISGHTSVYWYQQALGLGLQFLLWYDEGEERNRGNFPPRFSGRQFPNYSSELNVNALELEDSALYLCASDYRAWDTEAFFGQGTRLTVV.

Details on this clone: The germline gene is not matched at one end of the junction; a read error may be the cause. The CDR3 nucleotides are TGCAGCGTTGGGTTTATCAGCGGAGGGGAAGAGGCCCAGTACTTC. It specifies CSVGFISGGEEAQYF. The chain links TRBV29-1 to TRBJ2-5; a possible D gene is TRBD2 (6 bases). The CDR3 runs to 15 residues. The germline gives CDR1 SQVTM, CDR2 ANQGSEA. Full variable domain (rest looked up from reference TRBV29-1 and TRBJ2-5): SAVISQKPSRDICQRGTSLTIQCQVDSQVTMMFWYRQQPGQSLTLIATANQGSEATYESGFVIDKFPISRPNLTFSTLTVSNMSPEDSSIYLCSVGFISGGEEAQYFGPGTRLLVL.

CDR3 sequence reads: CASSLYSRAGYTF. The CDR3, as DNA: TGTGCCAGCAGTTTATATTCCAGGGCTGGATACACCTTC. The chain has TRBV28 and TRBJ1-2, with D possibly TRBD1 on 5 matching bases. CDR1 is MDHEN, CDR2 SYDVKM, per germline. CDR3 size: 13 residues. V lost 1 base, J lost 11 bases, and 14 bases lay in between.

This clone occurred once. The chain combines TRBV5-1 with TRBJ2-3; 8 nucleotides align to TRBD1. The CDR3 is 17 amino acids. The V segment lost 4 bases and the J segment 0 bases; nucleotides outside the gene matches: 10. Germline V gene sequence: CDR1 SGHRS, CDR2 YFSETQ. The CDR3 nucleotides are TGCGCCAGCAGCAGCAGGGGGCTCCCCTCTAGCACAGATACGCAGTATTTT. As protein: CASSSRGLPSSTDTQYF.

The V gene is TRBV18, the J gene TRBJ2-2; 9 bases are a match to TRBD1. The ends lost 2 bases at V and 5 bases at J; junction bases unmatched: 3. There are 15 residues in the CDR3. Germline V gene lookup returns CDR1 KGHSH and CDR2 LQKENI. The CDR3 nucleotides read TGTGCCAGCTCACCAGAGACAGGGGGTACCGGGGAGCTGTTTTTT. Translated: CASSPETGGTGELFF.

V and J are TRBV11-2 and TRBJ2-1, with 7 positions matching TRBD1. Germline V gene lookup returns CDR1 SGHAT and CDR2 FQNNGV. The CDR3 sequence is 15 residues long. Trimming at V came to 2 bases and at J to 4 bases, leaving 5 bases not matched to a gene. CDR3 bases: TGTGCCAGCAGCTTATCGGGGACAGTTTACAATGAGCAGTTCTTC. The encoded protein is CASSLSGTVYNEQFF.

The gene calls are TRBV5-1 and TRBJ2-7, with TRBD2 matching 7 bases. With 3 bases clipped from V and 5 bases from J, the junction kept 11 bases outside the gene matches. CDR3 size: 15 residues. Germline CDR1 and CDR2: SGHRS and YFSETQ. The CDR3 sequence is CASSSPDGGKNEQYF. CDR3 nucleotide sequence: TGCGCCAGCAGCTCCCCCGACGGGGGGAAAAACGAGCAGTACTTC.

The chain links TRBV5-4 to TRBJ2-7; possibly TRBD2 for D (5 bases). This CDR3 region has 16 residues. Germline CDR1 is SGHNT and CDR2 is YYREEE (reference sequence). V lost 0 bases to trimming and J lost 4 bases, with 17 bases between them. The CDR3 DNA follows: TGTGCCAGCAGCTTGGTCCTCGTGGGAGCGAGGTACGAGCAGTACTTC. It codes for CASSLVLVGARYEQYF.